This TCR beta chain came from a study of neurological immune-mediated disorders. MiXCR, applied by TCRdb to the 5' RACE reads, yields one record per CDR3 protein. Among 120,000 or so distinct CDR3 sequences listed, roughly 3.1% were seen once. Whole-study findings and limits: None of the CDR3 amino acid sequences found in expanded clones was shared across subjects. This suggests that the TCR-beta repertoires were private in all groups. One related-CDR3 cluster, found by phylogenetic grouping, held repertoires of 18 of 34 multiple sclerosis patients and is a possible signature.

This clonotype was seen ten or more times. Its antigen is currently unknown. Per the germline V gene, CDR1 is LGHNA and CDR2 is YSLEER. V lost 4 bases to trimming and J lost 2 bases; unmatched junction nucleotides: 8. The length of the CDR3 is 16 residues. The source is a woman aged 30 to 39 with multiple sclerosis. The V and J genes are TRBV4-3 and TRBJ1-1, with 9 bases lining up with TRBD1. Sequenced: PBMCs. The CDR3 nucleotides are TGCGCCAGCAGCCGCGACAGGGGGAGAATTAACACTGAAGCTTTCTTT. As protein: CASSRDRGRINTEAFF.